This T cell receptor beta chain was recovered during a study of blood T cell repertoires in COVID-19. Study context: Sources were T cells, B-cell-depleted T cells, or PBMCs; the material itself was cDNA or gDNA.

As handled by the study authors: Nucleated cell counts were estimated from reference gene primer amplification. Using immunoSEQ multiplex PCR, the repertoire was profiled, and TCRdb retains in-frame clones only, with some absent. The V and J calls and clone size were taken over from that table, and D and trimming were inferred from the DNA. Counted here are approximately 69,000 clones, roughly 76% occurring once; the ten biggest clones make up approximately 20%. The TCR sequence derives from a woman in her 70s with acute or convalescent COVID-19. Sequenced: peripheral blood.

The CDR3 region is CASSPLSGQETQYF. The CDR3 coding sequence is TGTGCCAGCTCACCACTATCCGGGCAAGAGACCCAGTACTTC. V usage is TRBV18 and J usage is TRBJ2-5, with no clear D. The CDR3 consists of 14 residues. V lost 1 base, J lost 2 bases, and 8 bases lay in between. CDR1 is KGHSH and CDR2 is LQKENI in the germline V gene.